This T cell receptor beta chain was sequenced for a study of T cell changes during pregnancy in multiple sclerosis. TCRdb keeps only in-frame clones here, not all; method: immunoSEQ multiplex PCR. This sample has around 78,000 clones, with just over 90% found just once. The material was peripheral blood, obtained in the second trimester of pregnancy. This TCR came from a female donor with multiple sclerosis, enrolled in a pregnancy study.

For the CDR3, the DNA is TGTGCCAGCAACCTACAGGGGGCACCTAACGAGCAGTACTTC. Amino acids: CASNLQGAPNEQYF. This chain uses TRBV28 with TRBJ2-7; TRBD1 aligns across 9 bases. V lost 7 bases and J lost 5; bases outside the gene matches: 9. This CDR3 is 14 amino acids long. Germline V gene lookup returns CDR1 MDHEN and CDR2 SYDVKM.